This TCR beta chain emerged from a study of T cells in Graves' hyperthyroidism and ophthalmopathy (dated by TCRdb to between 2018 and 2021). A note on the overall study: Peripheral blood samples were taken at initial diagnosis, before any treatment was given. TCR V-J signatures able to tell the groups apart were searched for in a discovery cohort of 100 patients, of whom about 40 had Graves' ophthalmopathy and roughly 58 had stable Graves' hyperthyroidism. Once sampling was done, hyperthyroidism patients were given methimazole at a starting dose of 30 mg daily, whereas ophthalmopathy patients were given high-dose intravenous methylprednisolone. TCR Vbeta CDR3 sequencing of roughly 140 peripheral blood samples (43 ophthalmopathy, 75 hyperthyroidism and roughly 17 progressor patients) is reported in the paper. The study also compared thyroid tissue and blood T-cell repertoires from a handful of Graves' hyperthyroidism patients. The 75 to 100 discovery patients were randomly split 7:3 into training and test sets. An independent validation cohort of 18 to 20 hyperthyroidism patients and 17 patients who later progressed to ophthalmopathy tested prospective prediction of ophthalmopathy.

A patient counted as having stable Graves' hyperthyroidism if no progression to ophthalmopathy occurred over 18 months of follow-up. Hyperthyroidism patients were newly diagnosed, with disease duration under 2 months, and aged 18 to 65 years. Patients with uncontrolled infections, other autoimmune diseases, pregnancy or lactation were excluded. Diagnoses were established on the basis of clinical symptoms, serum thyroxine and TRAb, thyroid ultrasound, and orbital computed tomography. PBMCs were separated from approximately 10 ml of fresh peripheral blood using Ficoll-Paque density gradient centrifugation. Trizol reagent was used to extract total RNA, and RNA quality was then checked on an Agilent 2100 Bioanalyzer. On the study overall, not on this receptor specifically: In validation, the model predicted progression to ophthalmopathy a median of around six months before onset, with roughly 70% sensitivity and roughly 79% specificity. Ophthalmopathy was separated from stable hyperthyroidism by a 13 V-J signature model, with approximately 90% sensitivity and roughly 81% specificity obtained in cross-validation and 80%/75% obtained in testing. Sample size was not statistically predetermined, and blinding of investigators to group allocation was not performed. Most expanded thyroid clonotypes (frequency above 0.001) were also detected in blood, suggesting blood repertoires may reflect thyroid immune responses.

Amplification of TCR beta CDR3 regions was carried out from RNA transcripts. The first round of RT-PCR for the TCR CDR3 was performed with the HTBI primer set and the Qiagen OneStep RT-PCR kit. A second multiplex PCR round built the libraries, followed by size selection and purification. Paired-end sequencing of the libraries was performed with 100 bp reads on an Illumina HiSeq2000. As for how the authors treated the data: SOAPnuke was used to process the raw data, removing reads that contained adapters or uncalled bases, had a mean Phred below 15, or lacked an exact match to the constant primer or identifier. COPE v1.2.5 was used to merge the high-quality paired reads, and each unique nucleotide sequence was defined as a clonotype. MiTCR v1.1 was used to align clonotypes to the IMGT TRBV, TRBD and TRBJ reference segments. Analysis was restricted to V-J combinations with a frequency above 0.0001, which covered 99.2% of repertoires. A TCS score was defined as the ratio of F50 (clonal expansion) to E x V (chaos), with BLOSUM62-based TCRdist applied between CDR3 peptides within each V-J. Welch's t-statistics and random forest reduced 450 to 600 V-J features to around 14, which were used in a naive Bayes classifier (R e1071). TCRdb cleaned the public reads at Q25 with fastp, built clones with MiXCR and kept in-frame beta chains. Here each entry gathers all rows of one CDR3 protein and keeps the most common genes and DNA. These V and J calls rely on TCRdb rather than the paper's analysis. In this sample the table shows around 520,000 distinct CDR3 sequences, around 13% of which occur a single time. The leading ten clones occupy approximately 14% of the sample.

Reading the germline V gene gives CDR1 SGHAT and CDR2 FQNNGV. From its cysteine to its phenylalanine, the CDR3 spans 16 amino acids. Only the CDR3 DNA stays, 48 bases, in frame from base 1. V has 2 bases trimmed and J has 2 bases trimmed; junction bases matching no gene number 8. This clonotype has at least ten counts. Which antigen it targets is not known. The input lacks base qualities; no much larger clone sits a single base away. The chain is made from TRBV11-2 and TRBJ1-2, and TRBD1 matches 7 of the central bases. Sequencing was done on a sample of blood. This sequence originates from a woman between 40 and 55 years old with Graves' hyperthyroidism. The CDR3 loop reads CASSLRSRGSNYGYTF. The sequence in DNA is TGTGCCAGCAGCTTAAGGTCCAGGGGGTCAAACTATGGCTACACCTTC.